The 15 T cell receptor beta chains listed next were all sequenced from one sample in a study of low-dose radiotherapy and immunotherapy resistance in tumors. Regarding time point: after trial treatment. Treatment indicated: LDRT plus nivolumab, ipilimumab, low-dose cyclophosphamide and aspirin (RACIN trial). Covering alpha and beta chains, TRAV- and TRBV-specific primers were used for the first-strand cDNA. TCR amplification ran 20 PCR cycles using constant-region and V-primer adapter primers. TCRdb processed the reads anew with MiXCR; each CDR3 protein has one entry. The table shows approximately 100,000 distinct CDR3 sequences, with less than 25% occurring only once. Material: PBMCs, obtained after low-dose radiotherapy plus immunotherapy. These receptors were collected from a male donor with prostate cancer.

At least ten counts were recorded for this clonotype. This chain uses TRBV4-2 with TRBJ2-2, with D uncertain. CDR1 and CDR2 from the germline V gene are LGHNA and YNFKEQ. The germline V and J ends were trimmed by 0 bases and 16 bases, with 24 bases remaining between them. The CDR3 runs to 16 residues. The DNA of the CDR3 is TGTGCCAGCAGCCAAGATGTTGAGACTCGGAAAGGGAAGGAGTTTTTT. Translated, it gives CASSQDVETRKGKEFF.

This clonotype came up many times. The chain employs TRBV11-1 and TRBJ2-2, with D possibly TRBD1 on 6 matching bases. There are 15 residues in the CDR3. V gave up 6 bases and J gave up 1 base, with 12 bases separating them. Per germline, CDR1 SGHAT and CDR2 FQDESV (reference sequence). This CDR3 reads CASSSQGWNTGELFF. DNA of the CDR3: TGTGCCAGCAGTTCCCAGGGGTGGAACACCGGGGAGCTGTTTTTT. The full variable domain, with the rest looked up from reference TRBV11-1 and TRBJ2-2, is EAEVAQSPRYKITEKSQAVAFWCDPISGHATLYWYRQILGQGPELLVQFQDESVVDDSQLPKDRFSAERLKGVDSTLKIQPAELGDSAMYLCASSSQGWNTGELFFGEGSRLTVL.

This clonotype was detected ten times or more. This chain connects TRBV12-5 to TRBJ2-7; D is uncertain. Germline V gene lookup returns CDR1 LGHNT and CDR2 FRNRAP. CDR3 length: 11 amino acids. The V end was cut by 6 bases, the J end by 3 bases, with 6 bases between. CDR3 sequence: CASGTVYEQYF. Here the CDR3 DNA reads TGTGCTAGTGGAACCGTCTACGAGCAGTACTTC.

The chain combines TRBV5-4 with TRBJ2-3; D might be TRBD1 (6 bases). Germline V gene lookup returns CDR1 SGHNT and CDR2 YYREEE (reference sequence). V lost 3 bases and J 3 bases, leaving 14 bases between the germline ends. The CDR3 loop spans 15 amino acids. The CDR3 is CASSYGTPGTDTQYF. CDR3 nucleotide sequence: TGTGCCAGCAGCTATGGGACACCCGGTACAGATACGCAGTATTTT.

This clonotype was counted many times. CDR3 DNA: TGTGCCAGCAGTGCCCACCAGGGGGGTACTGAAGCTTTCTTT. This codes for CASSAHQGGTEAFF. The gene calls are TRBV2 and TRBJ1-1; 7 nucleotides agree with TRBD1. After removal of 4 bases from V and 5 bases from J, the junction contained 7 bases not matched to a gene. CDR1 and CDR2 from the germline V gene are SNHLY and FYNNEI. This CDR3 is 14 amino acids long.

This clonotype was counted between two and nine times. The rearrangement links TRBV7-9 to TRBJ2-7; a possible D gene is TRBD2 (6 bases). The CDR3 runs to 13 residues. Trimming took 2 bases from V and 3 from J, leaving 8 bases between them. Germline CDR1 and CDR2: SEHNR and FQNEAQ (reference sequence). The CDR3 nucleotides are TGTGCCAGCAGCTTATATAGCGGCTACGAGCAGTACTTC. Translation gives CASSLYSGYEQYF.

There are many counts of this clonotype. The chain couples TRBV7-2 to TRBJ2-2; the D gene is possibly TRBD2 (7 bases). Trimming took 1 base from V and 4 from J, leaving 10 bases between them. This CDR3 contains 15 residues. Germline loops: CDR1 SGHTA, CDR2 FQGNSA. This CDR3 is CASSLERGATGELFF. DNA of the CDR3: TGTGCCAGCAGCTTAGAACGGGGGGCCACCGGGGAGCTGTTTTTT.

This clonotype was detected ten times or more. This chain connects TRBV15 to TRBJ2-3, with 14 bases lining up with TRBD2. CDR3 length equals 17 residues. J was trimmed by 2 bases and V by 5 bases; bases with no gene match: 6. Germline V gene sequence: CDR1 LNHNV, CDR2 YYDKDF (reference sequence). The chain's CDR3 is CATSPRTSGGPTDTQYF. The CDR3 DNA follows: TGTGCCACCAGCCCTCGGACTAGCGGGGGGCCCACAGATACGCAGTATTTT.

This clonotype was seen repeatedly, ten times or more. This chain connects TRBV4-3 to TRBJ2-1; TRBD2 matches at 8 bases. The ends lost 5 bases at V and 0 bases at J; junction bases unmatched: 12. Germline V gene data show CDR1 as LGHNA and CDR2 as YSLEER. This CDR3 contains 18 residues. The CDR3: CASSVWAGGDSSYNEQFF. CDR3 sequence (DNA): TGCGCCAGCAGCGTCTGGGCGGGGGGCGACAGCTCCTACAATGAGCAGTTCTTC.

Note on this clonotype: A much larger clone sits a single nucleotide away, making a read error possible. V and J are TRBV29-1 and TRBJ2-1; 8 bases are a match to TRBD2. CDR1 is SQVTM, CDR2 ANQGSEA, per germline. The CDR3 runs to 13 residues. V gave up 5 bases and J gave up 10 bases; unmatched junction bases: 10. CDR3 region: CSVLGGGQTEQFF. The CDR3 DNA reads as TGCAGCGTTCTCGGGGGGGGGCAAACAGAGCAGTTCTTC.

J is TRBJ2-6 and V is TRBV7-2; D is unclear. The V gene lost 3 bases and the J gene lost 1 base, with 4 bases spanning the gap. The germline gives CDR1 SGHTA, CDR2 FQGNSA. The CDR3 is made up of 14 amino acids. The CDR3 DNA reads as TGTGCCAGCAGCTTTAGGTCTGGGGCCAACGTCCTGACTTTC. The encoded protein is CASSFRSGANVLTF.

This clonotype has a count of ten or more. V is TRBV19 and J is TRBJ1-6; D gene uncertain. This CDR3 is 13 amino acids long. Germline V gives CDR1 LNHDA, CDR2 SQIVND (reference sequence). V was trimmed by 3 bases and J by 7 bases, leaving 7 bases between them. CDR3 amino acids: CASSIRKNSPLHF. Here the CDR3 DNA reads TGTGCCAGTAGTATCCGCAAAAATTCACCCCTCCACTTT. The complete variable domain, with remaining parts taken from reference TRBV19 and TRBJ1-6, reads DGGITQSPKYLFRKEGQNVTLSCEQNLNHDAMYWYRQDPGQGLRLIYYSQIVNDFQKGDIAEGYSVSREKKESFPLTVTSAQKNPTAFYLCASSIRKNSPLHFGNGTRLTVT.

The table lists this clonotype with many counts. The chain couples TRBV10-2 to TRBJ1-4; 12 bases are shared with TRBD1. J lost 14 bases, V lost 6 bases, and 13 bases had no gene match. The germline V gene encodes CDR1 WSHSY and CDR2 SAAADI. The CDR3 contains 15 residues. Written as DNA, the CDR3 is TGCGCCAGCAGGTCGACCGGGACAGGGGGCGAAGGGCTGTTTTTT. Amino acids: CASRSTGTGGEGLFF.

CDR3 loop: CASSYSGRGEDEQFF. The DNA of the CDR3 is TGCGCCAGCAGCTATAGCGGTCGGGGGGAGGATGAGCAGTTCTTC. The gene calls are TRBV5-1 and TRBJ2-1; 7 positions agree with TRBD2. The CDR3 has 15 residues. Unmatched junction bases numbered 11, after V lost 3 bases and J lost 8 bases. In germline, CDR1 is SGHRS, CDR2 YFSETQ.

At least ten counts were recorded for this clonotype. The rearrangement links TRBV15 to TRBJ1-1; possible D gene TRBD1, 5 bases. Germline V lookup: CDR1 LNHNV, CDR2 YYDKDF (reference sequence). With 3 bases removed from V and 9 bases from J, the gap between germline ends came to 11 bases. The length of the CDR3 is 12 residues. Here the CDR3 reads CATSRDQGQAFF. CDR3 in DNA: TGTGCCACCAGCAGGGACCAGGGACAAGCTTTCTTT.